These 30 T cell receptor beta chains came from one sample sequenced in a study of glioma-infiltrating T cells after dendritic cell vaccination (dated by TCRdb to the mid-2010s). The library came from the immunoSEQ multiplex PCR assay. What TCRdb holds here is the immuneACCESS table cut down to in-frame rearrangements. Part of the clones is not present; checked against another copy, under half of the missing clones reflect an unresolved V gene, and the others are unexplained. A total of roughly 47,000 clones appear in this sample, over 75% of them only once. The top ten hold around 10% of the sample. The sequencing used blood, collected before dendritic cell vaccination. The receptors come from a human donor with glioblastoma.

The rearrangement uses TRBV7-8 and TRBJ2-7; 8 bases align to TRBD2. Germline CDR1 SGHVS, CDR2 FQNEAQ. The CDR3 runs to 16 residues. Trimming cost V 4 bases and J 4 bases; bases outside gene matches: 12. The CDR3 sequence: CASSSVVMGLEYEQYF. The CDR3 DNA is TGTGCCAGCAGCTCGGTTGTGATGGGACTAGAATACGAGCAGTACTTC.

CDR3 amino acids: CASSPLSGADGYTF. CDR3 DNA: TGTGCCAGCTCACCACTTTCTGGCGCGGATGGCTACACCTTC. The rearrangement uses TRBV18 and TRBJ1-2; D not certain. The CDR3 covers 14 residues. The V end lost 1 base, the J end lost 6 bases, and 12 bases lay between the germline ends. The germline V gene has CDR1 KGHSH and CDR2 LQKENI. The variable domain in full, with the rest retrieved from reference TRBV18 and TRBJ1-2, is NAGVMQNPRHLVRRRGQEARLRCSPMKGHSHVYWYRQLPEEGLKFMVYLQKENIIDESGMPKERFSAEFPKEGPSILRIQQVVRGDSAAYFCASSPLSGADGYTFGSGTRLTVV.

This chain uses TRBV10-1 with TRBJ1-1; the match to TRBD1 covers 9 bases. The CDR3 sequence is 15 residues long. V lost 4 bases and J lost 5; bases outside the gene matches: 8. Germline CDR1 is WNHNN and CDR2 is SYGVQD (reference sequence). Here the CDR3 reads CASSAPGQGPTEAFF. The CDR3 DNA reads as TGCGCCAGCAGTGCTCCCGGACAGGGGCCAACTGAAGCTTTCTTT.

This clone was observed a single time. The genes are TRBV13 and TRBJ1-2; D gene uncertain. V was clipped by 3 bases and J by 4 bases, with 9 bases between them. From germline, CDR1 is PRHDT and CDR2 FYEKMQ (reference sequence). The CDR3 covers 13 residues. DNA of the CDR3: TGTGCCAGCAGCTTCTCGACATCCTATGGCTACACCTTC. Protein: CASSFSTSYGYTF.

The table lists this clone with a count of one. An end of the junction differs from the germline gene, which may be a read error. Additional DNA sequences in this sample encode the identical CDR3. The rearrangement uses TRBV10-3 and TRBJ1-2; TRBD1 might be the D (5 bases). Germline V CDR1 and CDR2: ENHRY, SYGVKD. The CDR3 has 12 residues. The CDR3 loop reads CAISGREDGYTF. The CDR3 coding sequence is TGTGCCATCAGTGGCAGGGAGGATGGCTACACTTTC.

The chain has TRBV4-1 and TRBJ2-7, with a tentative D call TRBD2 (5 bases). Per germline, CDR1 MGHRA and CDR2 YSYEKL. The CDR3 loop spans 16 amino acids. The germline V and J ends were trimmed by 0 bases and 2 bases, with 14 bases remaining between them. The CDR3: CASSQELVTVAYEQYF. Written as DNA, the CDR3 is TGCGCCAGCAGCCAAGAACTAGTGACGGTAGCCTACGAGCAGTACTTC.

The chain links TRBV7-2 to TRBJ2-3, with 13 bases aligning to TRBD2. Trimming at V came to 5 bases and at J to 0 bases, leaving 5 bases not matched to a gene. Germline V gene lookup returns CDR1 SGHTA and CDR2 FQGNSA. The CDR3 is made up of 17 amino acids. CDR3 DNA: TGTGCCAGCAGCCCAGAGACTAGCGGGAGGAGCACAGATACGCAGTATTTT. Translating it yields CASSPETSGRSTDTQYF.

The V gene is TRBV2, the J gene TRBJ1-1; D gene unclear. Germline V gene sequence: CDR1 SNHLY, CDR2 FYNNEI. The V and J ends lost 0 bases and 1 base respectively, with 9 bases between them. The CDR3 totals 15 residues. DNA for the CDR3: TGTGCCAGCAGTGAAGCGCGCACGCCGAACACTGAAGCTTTCTTT. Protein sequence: CASSEARTPNTEAFF.

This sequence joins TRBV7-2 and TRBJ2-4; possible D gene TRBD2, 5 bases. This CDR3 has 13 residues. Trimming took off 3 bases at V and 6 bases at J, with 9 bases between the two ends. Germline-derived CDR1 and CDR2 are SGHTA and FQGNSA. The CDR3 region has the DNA TGTGCCAGCAGCTTCCCTGGAGGAAACATTCAGTACTTC. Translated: CASSFPGGNIQYF.

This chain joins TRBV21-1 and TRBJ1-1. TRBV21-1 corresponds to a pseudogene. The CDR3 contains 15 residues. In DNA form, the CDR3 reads TGTGCCAGCAGGAAATTGGGAGGGCCGAACACTGAAGCTTTCTTT. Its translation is CASRKLGGPNTEAFF.

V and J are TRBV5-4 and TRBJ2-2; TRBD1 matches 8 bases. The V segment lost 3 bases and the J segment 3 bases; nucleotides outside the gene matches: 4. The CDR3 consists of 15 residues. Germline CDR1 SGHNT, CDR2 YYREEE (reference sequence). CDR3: CASSSGTGYTGELFF. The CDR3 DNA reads TGTGCCAGCAGCTCCGGGACAGGTTACACCGGGGAGCTGTTTTTT.

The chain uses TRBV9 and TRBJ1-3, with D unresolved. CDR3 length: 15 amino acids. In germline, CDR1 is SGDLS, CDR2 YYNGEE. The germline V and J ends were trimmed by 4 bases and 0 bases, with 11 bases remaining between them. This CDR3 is CASSPNMISGNTIYF. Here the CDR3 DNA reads TGTGCCAGCAGCCCGAACATGATCTCTGGAAACACCATATATTTT.

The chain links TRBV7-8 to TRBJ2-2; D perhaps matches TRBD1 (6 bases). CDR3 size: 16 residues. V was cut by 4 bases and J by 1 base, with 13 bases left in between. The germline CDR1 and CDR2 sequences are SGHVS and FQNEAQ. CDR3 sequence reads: CASSYIGQWNTGELFF. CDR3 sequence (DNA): TGTGCCAGCAGCTATATCGGACAGTGGAACACCGGGGAGCTGTTTTTT.

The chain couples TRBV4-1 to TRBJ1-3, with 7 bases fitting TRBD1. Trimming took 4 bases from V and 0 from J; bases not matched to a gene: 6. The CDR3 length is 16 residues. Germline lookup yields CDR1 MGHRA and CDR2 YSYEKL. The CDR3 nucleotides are TGCGCCAGCAGCCCGGACAGGATGATCTCTGGAAACACCATATATTTT. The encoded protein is CASSPDRMISGNTIYF.

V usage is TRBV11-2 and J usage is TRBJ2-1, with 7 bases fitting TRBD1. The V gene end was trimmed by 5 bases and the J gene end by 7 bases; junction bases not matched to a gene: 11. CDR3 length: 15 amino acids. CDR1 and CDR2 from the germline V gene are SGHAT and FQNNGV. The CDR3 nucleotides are TGTGCCAGCAGCCTTACAGGGGTCGGCACTAATGAGCAGTTCTTC. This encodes CASSLTGVGTNEQFF.

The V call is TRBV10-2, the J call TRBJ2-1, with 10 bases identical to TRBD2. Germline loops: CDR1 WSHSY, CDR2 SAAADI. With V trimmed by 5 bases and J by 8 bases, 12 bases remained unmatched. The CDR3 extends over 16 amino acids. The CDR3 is CASSQVGGLARDEQFF. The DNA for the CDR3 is TGCGCCAGCAGTCAAGTGGGGGGACTAGCGAGGGATGAGCAGTTCTTC.

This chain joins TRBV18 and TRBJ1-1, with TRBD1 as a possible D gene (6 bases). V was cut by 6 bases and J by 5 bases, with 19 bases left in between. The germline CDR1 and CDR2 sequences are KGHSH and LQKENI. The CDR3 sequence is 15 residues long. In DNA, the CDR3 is TGTGCCAGCTCCCCCGTTGAGGGGGAGGGTACTGAAGCTTTCTTT. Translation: CASSPVEGEGTEAFF.

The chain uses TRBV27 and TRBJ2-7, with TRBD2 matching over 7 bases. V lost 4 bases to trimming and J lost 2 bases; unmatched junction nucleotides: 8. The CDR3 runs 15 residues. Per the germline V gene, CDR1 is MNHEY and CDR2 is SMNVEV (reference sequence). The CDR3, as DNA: TGTGCCAGCAGTTCCCACCCTAGCGGTCCCTACGAGCAGTACTTC. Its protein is CASSSHPSGPYEQYF.

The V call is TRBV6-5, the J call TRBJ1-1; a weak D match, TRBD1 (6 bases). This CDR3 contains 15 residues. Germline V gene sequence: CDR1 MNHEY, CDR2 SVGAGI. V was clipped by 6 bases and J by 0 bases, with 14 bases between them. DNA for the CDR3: TGTGCCAGCAGCGACAGGACTTCCATGAACACTGAAGCTTTCTTT. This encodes CASSDRTSMNTEAFF.

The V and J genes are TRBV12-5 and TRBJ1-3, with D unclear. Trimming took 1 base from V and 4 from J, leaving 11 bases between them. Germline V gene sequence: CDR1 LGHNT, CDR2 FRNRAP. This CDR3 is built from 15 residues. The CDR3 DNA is TGTGCTAGTGGTTTGGCGACGGAGTTCGGAAACACCATATATTTT. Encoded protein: CASGLATEFGNTIYF.

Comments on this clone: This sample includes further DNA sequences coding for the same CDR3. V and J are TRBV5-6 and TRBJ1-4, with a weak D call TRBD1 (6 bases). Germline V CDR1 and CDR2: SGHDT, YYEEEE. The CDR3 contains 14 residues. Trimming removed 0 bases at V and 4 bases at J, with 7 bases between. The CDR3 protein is CASSLGGGNEKLFF. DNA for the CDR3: TGTGCCAGCAGCTTGGGAGGGGGTAATGAAAAACTGTTTTTT.

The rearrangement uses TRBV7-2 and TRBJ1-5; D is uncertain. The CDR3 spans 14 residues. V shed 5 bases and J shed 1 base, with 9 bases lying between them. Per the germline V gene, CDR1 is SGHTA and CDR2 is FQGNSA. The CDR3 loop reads CASSRTGSNQPQHF. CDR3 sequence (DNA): TGTGCCAGCAGCCGGACTGGGAGCAATCAGCCCCAGCATTTT.

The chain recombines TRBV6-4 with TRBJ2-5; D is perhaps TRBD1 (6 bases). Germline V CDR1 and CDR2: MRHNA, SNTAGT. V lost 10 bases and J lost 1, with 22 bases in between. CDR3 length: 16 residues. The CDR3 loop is CATRWGRQVSQETQYF. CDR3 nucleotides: TGTGCCACCAGGTGGGGGCGGCAGGTTTCCCAAGAGACCCAGTACTTC.

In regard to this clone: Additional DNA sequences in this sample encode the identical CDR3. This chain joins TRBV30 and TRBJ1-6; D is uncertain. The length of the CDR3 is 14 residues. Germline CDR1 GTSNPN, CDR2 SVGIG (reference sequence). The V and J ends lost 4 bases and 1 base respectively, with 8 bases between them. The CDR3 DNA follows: TGTGCCTGGATAAAGCGGTCCTATAATTCACCCCTCCACTTT. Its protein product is CAWIKRSYNSPLHF.

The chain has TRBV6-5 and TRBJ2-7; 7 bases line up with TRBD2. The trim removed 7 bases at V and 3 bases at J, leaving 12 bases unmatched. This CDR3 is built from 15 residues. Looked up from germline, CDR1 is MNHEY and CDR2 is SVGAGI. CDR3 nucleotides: TGTGCCAGCACCTTCGAGAGCGGGACCCTCTACGAGCAGTACTTC. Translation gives CASTFESGTLYEQYF.

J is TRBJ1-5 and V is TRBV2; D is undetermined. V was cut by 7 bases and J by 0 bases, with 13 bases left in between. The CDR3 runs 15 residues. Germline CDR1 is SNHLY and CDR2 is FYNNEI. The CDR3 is CASTAAVNSNQPQHF. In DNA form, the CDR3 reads TGTGCCAGCACCGCTGCAGTGAATAGCAATCAGCCCCAGCATTTT.

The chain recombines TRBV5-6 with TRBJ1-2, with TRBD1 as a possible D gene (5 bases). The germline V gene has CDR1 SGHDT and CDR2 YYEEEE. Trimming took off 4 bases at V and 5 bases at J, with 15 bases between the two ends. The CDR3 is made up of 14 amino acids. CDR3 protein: CASSPNRQIYGYTF. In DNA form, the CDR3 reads TGTGCCAGCAGCCCCAACCGACAGATATATGGCTACACCTTC.

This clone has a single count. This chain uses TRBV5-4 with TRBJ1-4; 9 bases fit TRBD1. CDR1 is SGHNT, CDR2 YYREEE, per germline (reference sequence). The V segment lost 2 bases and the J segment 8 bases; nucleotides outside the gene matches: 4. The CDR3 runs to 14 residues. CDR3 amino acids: CASSLDRGAEKLFF. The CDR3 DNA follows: TGTGCCAGCAGCTTAGACAGGGGGGCGGAAAAACTGTTTTTT.

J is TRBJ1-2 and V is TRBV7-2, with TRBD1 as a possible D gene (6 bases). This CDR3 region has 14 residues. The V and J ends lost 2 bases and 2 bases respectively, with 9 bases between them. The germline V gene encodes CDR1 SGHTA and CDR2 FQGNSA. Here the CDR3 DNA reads TGTGCCAGCAGCTTAAACAGGGCCAACTATGGCTACACCTTC. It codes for CASSLNRANYGYTF.

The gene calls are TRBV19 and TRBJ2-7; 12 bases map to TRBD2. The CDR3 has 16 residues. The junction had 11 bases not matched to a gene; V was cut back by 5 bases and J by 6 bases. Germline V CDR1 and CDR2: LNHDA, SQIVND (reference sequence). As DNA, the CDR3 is TGTGCCAGTAGTCAAACTAGCGGGAGGAGTGGGGCCGAGCAGTACTTC. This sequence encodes CASSQTSGRSGAEQYF.